This T cell receptor beta chain was found in a study of cytomegalovirus exposure and HLA in healthy donors. Study overall: Researchers previously reported finding roughly 120 million unique TCR beta sequences from 150 million to 200 million T cells. There were approximately 80 million unique TCRs (from HLA-typed donors) in an early data release.

Study-level points and caveats: Across donors, most TCRs were seen rarely, yet some public ones were widespread. Later on, an analysis found that several of the most significant clusters appeared to be linked to common viral pathogens, which included parvovirus B19.

This clone was seen just once. The antigen is not known. PCR involved 60 Vbeta and 13 Jbeta primers. Data came from immunoSEQ multiplex PCR; TCRdb stores just in-frame clones and leaves some out. In the table there are approximately 150,000 clones, around 80% of which are singletons. In germline, CDR1 is SGHTS, CDR2 YDEGEE. V lost 0 bases and J lost 0; bases outside the gene matches: 4. The CDR3 sequence is 16 residues long. The sample taken for sequencing was PBMCs. J is TRBJ2-5 and V is TRBV5-8; 8 nucleotides match TRBD2. The origin of this receptor is a male donor in good health and CMV-seronegative. In DNA form, the CDR3 reads TGTGCCAGCAGCTTGGGGACTAGCCCTTACCAAGAGACCCAGTACTTC. It specifies CASSLGTSPYQETQYF. Combining the CDR3 with reference TRBV5-8 and TRBJ2-5 gives the whole variable domain EAGVTQSPTHLIKTRGQQATLRCSPISGHTSVYWYQQALGLGLQFLLWYDEGEERNRGNFPPRFSGRQFPNYSSELNVNALELEDSALYLCASSLGTSPYQETQYFGPGTRLLVL.